This T cell receptor (beta chain) emerged from a study of human T cells and chemical hapten exposure. Study information: There were weekly diphenylcyclopropenone doses to the scalp for patients throughout the roughly 22-week study.

For the library, individual cDNA molecules each received unique molecular identifiers. Original analysis: Sample TCR counts, which ranged from roughly 23,224 to 750,000, had a median of around 96,000. TCRdb re-analysed the RACE reads in MiXCR, keeping a single row per CDR3 protein. TCRdb, not the original authors, processed these V and J calls. This table has about 380,000 distinct CDR3 sequences, less than 6.5% appearing once. This clonotype was counted between two and nine times. This CDR3 is built from 16 residues. Trimming cost V 0 bases and J 5 bases; bases outside gene matches: 6. Germline V lookup: CDR1 LGHNA, CDR2 YNFKEQ. Time point indicated: pre-sensitization, week 0. Stated treatment: therapeutic diphenylcyclopropenone sensitization with weekly scalp DPC. Alopecia patients between 18 and 70 years old and suitable for DPC were used as donors.

The starting material was whole blood, obtained in connection with sensitization to the hapten diphenylcyclopropenone (DPC). The TCR was taken from a woman between 45 and 60 years old with alopecia areata. Some clones in this sample may be carry-over from other donors' samples. The J gene is TRBJ1-5, the V gene TRBV4-2; 8 bases fit TRBD1. This CDR3 reads CASSQDWPGGHQPQHF. For the CDR3, the DNA is TGTGCCAGCAGCCAAGATTGGCCAGGGGGCCATCAGCCCCAGCATTTT.